Here is one TCR beta chain with its context. This sample is part of a study of blood T cell repertoires in COVID-19. Study-wide background: Samples of COVID-19 (acute and convalescent) were obtained from the United States, Italy and Spain. T cells, B-cell-depleted T cells, or PBMCs provided the cDNA or gDNA that served as material.

Original processing notes: Reference gene primers were amplified, and this amplification served to estimate nucleated cell counts. Produced via immunoSEQ multiplex PCR; TCRdb's table is partial and in-frame only. V and J calls and clone size are given by that table; D and trimming were obtained from the DNA. The sample contains a few hundred thousand clones, more than 70% of which appear only once. The V gene's germline CDR1 is MNHEY and CDR2 SVGEGT. CDR3 length equals 11 residues. Trimming shortened V by 6 bases and J by 3 bases, and 5 bases separated the two germline ends. The chain recombines TRBV6-2 or TRBV6-3 with TRBJ1-2; D call uncertain. What was sequenced was peripheral blood. The clonotype comes from a young woman who had recovered from COVID-19. Written as DNA, the CDR3 is TGTGCCAGCAGCACGGACTATGGCTACACCTTC. This translates into CASSTDYGYTF.